This TCR beta chain appears in the sequencing data of a study of T cell responses to AZD1222 COVID-19 vaccine. Study-wide findings and caveats: There were mostly white British donors and more females than males, and clonal diversity was possibly underestimated.

Sequenced by immunoSEQ multiplex PCR; TCRdb stores in-frame clones only, minus some. The repertoire holds about 100,000 clones, with just under 90% as singletons. This clone was observed a handful of times. As yet, its antigen is unknown. This TCR came from an adult in good health. Here the sequenced sample was peripheral blood, taken on day 0 of AZD1222 vaccination.

CDR3 region: CASRGTANSPLHF. The CDR3 coding sequence is TGTGCCAGCAGAGGAACAGCCAATTCACCCCTCCACTTT. J is TRBJ1-6 and V is TRBV28; D remains unclear. The CDR3 is 13 amino acids. V lost 6 bases, J lost 7 bases, and 10 bases lay in between. Germline loops: CDR1 MDHEN, CDR2 SYDVKM.